The present T cell receptor (beta chain) was sequenced within a study of blood T cell repertoires in COVID-19 (dated by TCRdb to between 2020 and 2021). For context, the study as a whole: Collaborator samples came from the United States, Italy and Spain and covered acute and convalescent phases of COVID-19. The prospective study material was composed of cDNA or gDNA derived from T cells, B-cell-depleted T cells, or PBMCs. The dataset comprised deeply sampled blood TCRbeta repertoires from subjects exposed to, actively infected with, or recovered from COVID-19. The repertoires were made available in a free public database intended to serve as a resource for research on the immune response to SARS-CoV-2. Samples came from the ongoing ImmuneRACE study (first 160 participants) plus 1,254 subjects from 6 global collaborators. Nearly every sample came with metadata listing a de-identified subject ID, COVID-19 status, age in years and sex. Where HLA class I and class II types were available, the types were taken from metadata supplied by the sample provider, not from assay-based typing. Broader findings and caveats from the paper: Clinical and demographic metadata were provided uncurated, with the amount varying by source and participant.

V ends up 7 bases short and J 0 bases short, with an unmatched junction base count of 12. Per the germline V gene (reference sequence), GTSNPN is the CDR1 and SVGIG is the CDR2. From cysteine to phenylalanine, the CDR3 is 15 amino acids long. The entry retains the CDR3 DNA only, 45 bases that are in frame from base 1. Remarks on this clone: It has no known antigen specificity. Nothing much larger sits one base from this clone, and base qualities are not available.

In Seattle, one collaborating source enrolled patients while the infection was active and tracked those patients longitudinally over the course of disease. Collaborating institutions collected whole blood in K2EDTA tubes following their own protocols. For TCRbeta analysis, collaborator samples were shipped as frozen whole blood, as isolated PBMCs, or as DNA extracted from either sample type. TCRbeta CDR3 regions were amplified from genomic DNA using the immunoSEQ Assay, a bias-controlled multiplex PCR. From the authors' description of their analysis: The number of nucleated cells in each sample was estimated from the amplification of reference gene primers within the assay. To quantify the absolute abundance of each unique TCRbeta CDR3 rearrangement, sequence reads were collapsed and filtered. For each sample, productive Simpson clonality was calculated as the square root of Simpson's diversity index over productive rearrangements. TCRdb limited this immuneACCESS table to in-frame rearrangements with V and J called. A share of clones is missing; checked studies link under half to unresolved V genes, and the rest is unexplained. The DNA was the basis for D and trimming; V, J and clone size are from that table. This sample lists about 43,000 clones; around nine tenths were detected once. Approximately 3.8% of the sample is taken by the ten largest.

The receptor chain draws on TRBV30 and TRBJ2-7, with TRBD1 matching 7 junction bases. The sequencing input was peripheral blood. The origin of this receptor is a man aged 35 to 55 with COVID-19, enrolled during active disease. The DNA sequence is as follows: TGTGCCTTTGCCCGATGGGGACAGAGCTCCTACGAGCAGTACTTC. Its amino acids are CAFARWGQSSYEQYF.